The clone carrying this T cell receptor beta chain appeared many times. Time point of the sample: before trial treatment. Along with nivolumab and ipilimumab, donors received aspirin, low-dose cyclophosphamide and low-dose radiotherapy. The sample belongs to a study of low-dose radiotherapy and immunotherapy resistance in tumors. On the study more broadly: Cohort 1 was given 0.5 Gy per fraction every 2 weeks, for 6.5 Gy total. One day prior to radiation and immunotherapy, intravenous cyclophosphamide at 200 mg/m2 was given, repeated every two weeks. Every two weeks patients got nivolumab 240 mg flat dose, plus ipilimumab 1 mg/kg every six weeks, intravenously.

TRAV- and TRBV-specific primers, spanning alpha and beta chains, primed first-strand cDNA. A roughly 19-cycle PCR with a constant-region primer and V-primer adapter amplified TCRs. Each CDR3 protein is one row after TCRdb ran MiXCR on the reads. The top ten clones hold approximately 7% of a sample with more than 50,000 distinct CDR3 sequences, more than 20% of them seen once. The CDR3 contains 13 residues. The ends were cut back, 5 bases at V and 7 bases at J, with 11 bases in the middle. Germline lookup yields CDR1 MNHEY and CDR2 SVGEGT. This TCR was recovered from a male donor with rectosigmoid adenocarcinoma. Sample: PBMCs, taken before treatment. This chain joins TRBV6-2 or TRBV6-3 and TRBJ2-2; the D is unclear. CDR3 nucleotides: TGTGCCAGCAGTCCCCAAGCAAACGGGGAGCTGTTTTTT. It translates to CASSPQANGELFF.